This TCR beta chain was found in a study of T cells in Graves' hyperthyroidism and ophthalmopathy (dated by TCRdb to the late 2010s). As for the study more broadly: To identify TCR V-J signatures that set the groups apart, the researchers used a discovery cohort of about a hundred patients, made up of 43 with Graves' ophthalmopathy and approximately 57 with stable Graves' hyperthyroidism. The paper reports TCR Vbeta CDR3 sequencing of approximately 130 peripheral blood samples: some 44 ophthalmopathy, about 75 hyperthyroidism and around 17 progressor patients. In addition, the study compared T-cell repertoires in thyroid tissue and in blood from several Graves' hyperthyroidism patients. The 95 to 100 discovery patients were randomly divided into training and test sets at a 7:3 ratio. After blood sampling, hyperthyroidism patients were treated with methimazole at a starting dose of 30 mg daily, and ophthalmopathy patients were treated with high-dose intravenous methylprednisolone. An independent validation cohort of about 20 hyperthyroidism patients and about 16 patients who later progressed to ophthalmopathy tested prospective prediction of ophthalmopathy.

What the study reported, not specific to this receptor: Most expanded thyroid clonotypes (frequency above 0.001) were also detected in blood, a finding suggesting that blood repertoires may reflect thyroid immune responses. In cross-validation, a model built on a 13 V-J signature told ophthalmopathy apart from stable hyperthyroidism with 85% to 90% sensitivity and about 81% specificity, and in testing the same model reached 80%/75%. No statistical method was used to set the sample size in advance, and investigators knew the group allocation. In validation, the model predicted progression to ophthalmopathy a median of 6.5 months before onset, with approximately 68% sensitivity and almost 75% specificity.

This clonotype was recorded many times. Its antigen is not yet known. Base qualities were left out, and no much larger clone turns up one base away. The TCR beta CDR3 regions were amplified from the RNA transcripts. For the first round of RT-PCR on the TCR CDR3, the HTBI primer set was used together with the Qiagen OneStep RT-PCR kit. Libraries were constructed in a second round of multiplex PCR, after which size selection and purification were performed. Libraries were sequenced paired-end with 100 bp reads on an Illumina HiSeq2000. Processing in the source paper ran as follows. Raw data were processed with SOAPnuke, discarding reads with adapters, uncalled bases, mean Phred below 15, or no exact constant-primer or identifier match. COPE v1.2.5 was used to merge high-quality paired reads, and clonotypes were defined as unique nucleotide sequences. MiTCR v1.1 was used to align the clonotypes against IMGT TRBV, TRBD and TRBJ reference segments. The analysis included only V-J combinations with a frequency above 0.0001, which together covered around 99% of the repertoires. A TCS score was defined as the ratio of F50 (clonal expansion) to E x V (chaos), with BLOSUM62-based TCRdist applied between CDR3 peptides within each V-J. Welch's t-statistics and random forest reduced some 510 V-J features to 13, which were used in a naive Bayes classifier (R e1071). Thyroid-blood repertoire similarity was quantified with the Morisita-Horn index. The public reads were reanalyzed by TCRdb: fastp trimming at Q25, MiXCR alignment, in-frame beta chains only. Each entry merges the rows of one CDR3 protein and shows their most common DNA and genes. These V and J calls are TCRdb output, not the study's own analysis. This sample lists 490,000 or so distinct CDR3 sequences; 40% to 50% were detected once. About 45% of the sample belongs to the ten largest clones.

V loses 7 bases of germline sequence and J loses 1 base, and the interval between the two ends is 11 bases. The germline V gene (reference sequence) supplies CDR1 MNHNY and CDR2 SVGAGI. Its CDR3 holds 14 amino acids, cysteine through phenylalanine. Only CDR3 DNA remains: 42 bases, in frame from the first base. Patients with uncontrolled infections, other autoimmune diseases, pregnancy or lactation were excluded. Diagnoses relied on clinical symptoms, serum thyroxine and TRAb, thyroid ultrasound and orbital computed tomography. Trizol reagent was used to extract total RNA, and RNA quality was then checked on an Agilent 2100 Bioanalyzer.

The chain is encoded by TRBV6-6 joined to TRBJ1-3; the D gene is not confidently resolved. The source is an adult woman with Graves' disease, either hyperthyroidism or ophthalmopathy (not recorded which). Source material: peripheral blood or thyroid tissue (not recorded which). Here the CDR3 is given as CASTTGDSGNTIYF. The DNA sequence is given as TGTGCCAGCACAACGGGCGATTCTGGAAACACCATATATTTT.